This T cell receptor (beta chain) was found in a study of T-cell reconstitution after alpha-beta-depleted transplantation in children. Preparation of the TCRbeta library used unique molecular identifiers. Using its own MiXCR run on the PCR reads, TCRdb lists one record per CDR3 protein. Here the sample spans 210,000 or so distinct CDR3 sequences, approximately 10% being singletons. Whole-study findings and limits: Day-60 TCRbeta diversity that was high in some patients was derived from surviving recipient T cells and thymic progenitors.

A remark on this clonotype: What it binds is not known.

CDR1 is SGHAT and CDR2 is FQNNGV in the germline V gene. The length of the CDR3 is 12 residues. Trimming removed 6 bases from V and 5 bases from J, with 8 bases in between. This sample comprised PBMCs, obtained before TCRalphabeta/CD19-depleted stem cell transplant. This receptor was taken from a child less than two years old with acute myeloid leukemia, due to receive a stem cell transplant. This chain uses TRBV11-2 with TRBJ1-5, with D unresolved. The CDR3 DNA is TGTGCCAGCAGTCAGAGGGATCAGCCCCAGCATTTT. Encoded protein: CASSQRDQPQHF.